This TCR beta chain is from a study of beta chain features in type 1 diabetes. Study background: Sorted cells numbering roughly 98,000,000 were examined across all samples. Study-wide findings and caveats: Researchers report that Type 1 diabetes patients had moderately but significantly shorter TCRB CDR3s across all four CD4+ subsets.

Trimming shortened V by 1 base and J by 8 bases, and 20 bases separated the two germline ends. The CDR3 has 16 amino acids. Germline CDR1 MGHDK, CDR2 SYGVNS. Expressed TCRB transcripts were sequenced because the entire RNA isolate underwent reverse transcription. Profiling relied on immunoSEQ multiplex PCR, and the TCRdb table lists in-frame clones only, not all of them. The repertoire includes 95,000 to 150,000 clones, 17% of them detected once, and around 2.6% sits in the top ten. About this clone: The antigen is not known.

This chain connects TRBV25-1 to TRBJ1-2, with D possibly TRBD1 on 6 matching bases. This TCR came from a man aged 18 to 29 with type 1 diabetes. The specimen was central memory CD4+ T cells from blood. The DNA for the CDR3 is TGTGCCAGCAGTGAATGGATCAAACAGGGAGAGCAGGGCTACACCTTC. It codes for CASSEWIKQGEQGYTF.